The table lists the clone carrying this TCR beta chain with many counts. Its target is unknown. The source of the sample is a study of read filtering for tumor transcriptome and immune sequencing. Across the study: IR-seq gave about 3.5 to 11 million TCR reads per sample; RNA-seq gave roughly 75 to 1,400. General observations from the study: Even smaller IR-seq throughput identified most shared clonotypes.

Sampling of bone marrow took place during active disease in every patient. From approximately 400 ng of RNA, a library with molecular barcoded alpha/delta and beta/gamma adaptors was made. TCRdb fed the reads into MiXCR, producing one record per CDR3 protein. The table includes almost 40,000 distinct CDR3 sequences, 14% detected once. Sample: a population of CD138-negative cells sorted from bone marrow. The receptor was isolated from a donor over 35 with multiple myeloma.

The CDR3 sequence: CASSQDTGTGTYEQYF. In nucleotides, the CDR3 is TGCGCCAGCAGCCAGGACACCGGGACAGGGACGTACGAGCAGTACTTC. The rearrangement links TRBV4-3 to TRBJ2-7; TRBD1 aligns across 9 bases. V dropped 3 bases and J dropped 4; count of bases not matched to a gene: 10. CDR3 length: 16 residues. Germline lookup yields CDR1 LGHNA and CDR2 YSLEER.